This T cell receptor beta chain was identified in a study of T cells in Graves' hyperthyroidism and ophthalmopathy. Amplified TCR beta CDR3 regions came from RNA transcripts. The TCR CDR3 was amplified in a first-round RT-PCR using the HTBI primer set. TCRdb recomputed calls from the multiplex PCR reads with MiXCR, one row per CDR3 protein. The data show approximately 400,000 distinct CDR3 sequences, around 25% seen once. The V and J ends lost 2 bases and 6 bases, in that order; junction bases with no gene match: 8. The CDR3 is made up of 15 amino acids. Per germline, CDR1 SNHLY and CDR2 FYNNEI. A few counts support this clonotype.

The chain couples TRBV2 to TRBJ2-3; 7 nucleotides match TRBD2. This sequence was found in a man aged 45-65 years with Graves' hyperthyroidism. Material: blood. This chain's CDR3 is CASSEFAGVGDTQYF. In DNA form, the CDR3 reads TGTGCCAGCAGTGAATTTGCGGGAGTAGGTGATACGCAGTATTTT.